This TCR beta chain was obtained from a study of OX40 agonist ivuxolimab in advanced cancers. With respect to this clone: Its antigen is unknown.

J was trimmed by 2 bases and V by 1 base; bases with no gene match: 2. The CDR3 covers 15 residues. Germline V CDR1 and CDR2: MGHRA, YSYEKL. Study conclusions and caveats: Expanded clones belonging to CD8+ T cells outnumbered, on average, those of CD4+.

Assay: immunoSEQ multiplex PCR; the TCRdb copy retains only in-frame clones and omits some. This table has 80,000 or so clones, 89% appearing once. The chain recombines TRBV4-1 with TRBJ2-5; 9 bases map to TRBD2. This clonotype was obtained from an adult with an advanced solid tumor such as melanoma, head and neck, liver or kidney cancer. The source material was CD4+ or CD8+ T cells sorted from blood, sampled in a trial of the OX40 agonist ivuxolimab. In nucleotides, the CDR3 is TGCGCCAGCAGCCAAGGGACTAGCGAGCAAGAGACCCAGTACTTC. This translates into CASSQGTSEQETQYF.